Listed below are T cell receptor beta chains from one sample, sequenced in a study of response to subunit inactivated influenza vaccine. TCRdb re-called the RT-PCR reads with MiXCR, one entry per CDR3 protein. The sample yields just over 300,000 distinct CDR3 sequences, 21% seen once. The sequences come from PBMCs from blood, collected about 20 months after vaccination. The source is a man aged 45 to 70 who received an inactivated influenza vaccine. The CDR3 runs from the conserved cysteine through the conserved F or W. The order of the fields is clone size, J gene, V gene, D gene, CDR3 DNA, CDR3 protein. D genes are given only for firm matches. Not all rows give a size; the values are once, few, many and, for expanded clones, a class.

-	TRBJ2-2	TRBV2	TRBD1	TGTGCCAGCGTCTGGGGGACAGGGGGGACCGGGGAGCTGTTTTTT	CASVWGTGGTGELFF
few	TRBJ1-5	TRBV29-1	-	TGCAGCGTTGATGGGGGGTGGGGTCAGCCCCAGCATTTT	CSVDGGWGQPQHF
-	TRBJ1-1	TRBV19	TRBD1	TGTGCCAGTAGTAACCGACCGGGACAGGGGAACACTGAAGCTTTCTTT	CASSNRPGQGNTEAFF
few	TRBJ2-7	TRBV10-3	TRBD1	TGTGCCATCAGTGGTGAGGAACAGGGGGCTTCCTACGAGCAGTACTTC	CAISGEEQGASYEQYF
few	TRBJ1-2	TRBV7-2	-	TGTGCCAGCAGCAAAACCAGGGATGGCTACACCTTC	CASSKTRDGYTF
-	TRBJ1-6	TRBV20-1	-	TGCAGTGCTCGTCCGGGAGCTAATAATTCACCCCTCCACTTT	CSARPGANNSPLHF
few	TRBJ1-1	TRBV6-1	-	TGTGCCAGCGTGAAGGAGATAGATACTGAAGCTTTCTTT	CASVKEIDTEAFF
-	TRBJ2-3	TRBV28	-	TGTGCCAGCAGTCCCTACTCGGGACAAGTGAATCCGAGGCAGTATTTT	CASSPYSGQVNPRQYF
many	TRBJ1-6	TRBV12-3/TRBV12-4	TRBD1	TGTGCCAGCACCATTACTCTTCTTTGGGGACAGGGCGATAATTCACCCCTCCACTTT	CASTITLLWGQGDNSPLHF
-	TRBJ2-3	TRBV6-2/TRBV6-3	TRBD2	TGTGCCAGCAGTTACCGGGGACTAGCGGGGACAGATACGCAGTATTTT	CASSYRGLAGTDTQYF
-	TRBJ1-2	TRBV5-5	-	TGTGCCAGCAGCTCTGGGACGGGGCTGAATGGCTACACCTTC	CASSSGTGLNGYTF
few	TRBJ1-5	TRBV30	-	TGTGCCTGGAGTGTCGGGGGGGGACAGCCCCAGCATTTT	CAWSVGGGQPQHF
few	TRBJ1-4	TRBV7-2	-	TGTGCCAGCAGCTTCTGGGCGGGGGATGAAAAACTGTTTTTT	CASSFWAGDEKLFF
few	TRBJ2-2	TRBV5-1	-	TGCGCCAGTCGGGCCAAGGGCCCCGGGGAGCTGTTTTTT	CASRAKGPGELFF
-	TRBJ2-2	TRBV6-2/TRBV6-3	TRBD1	TGTGCCAGCAGTCCCCGCGGACAGGGGAACACCGGGGAGCTGTTTTTT	CASSPRGQGNTGELFF
-	TRBJ2-1	TRBV7-3	TRBD2	TGTGCCAGCAGCCCCCTCGCGGGAGCCTACAATGAGCAGTTCTTC	CASSPLAGAYNEQFF
-	TRBJ2-3	TRBV11-2	TRBD2	TGTGCCAGCAGCTATGGACTAGCGGGAGACACAGATACGCAGTATTTT	CASSYGLAGDTDTQYF
-	TRBJ2-3	TRBV5-6	-	TGTGCCAGCAGCTCCGCGCGCACAGATACGCAGTATTTT	CASSSARTDTQYF
few	TRBJ2-6	TRBV5-1	-	TGCGCCAGCAGCTTGGACAACTCTGGGGCCAACGTCCTGACTTTC	CASSLDNSGANVLTF
few	TRBJ1-5	TRBV7-8	-	TGTGCCAGCAGCCCCCTTTGGGAGCTTAATCAGCCCCAGCATTTT	CASSPLWELNQPQHF
-	TRBJ2-5	TRBV5-1	-	TGCGCCAGCAGCTTGGCCCTGGACACCCAAAAAGAGACCCAGTACTTC	CASSLALDTQKETQYF
-	TRBJ1-1	TRBV14	-	TGTGCCAGCAGCCAGATCGTGGCAGGCCAGGTCTTCTTT	CASSQIVAGQVFF
few	TRBJ2-1	TRBV10-3	TRBD2	TGTGCCACTCAAAGCGGGAGAGAGGGCTACAATGAGCAGTTCTTC	CATQSGREGYNEQFF
-	TRBJ2-1	TRBV10-3	-	TGTGCCATCAGTGAGTCGACTTACAATGAGCAGTTCTTC	CAISESTYNEQFF
many	TRBJ2-1	TRBV28	TRBD2	TGTGCCAGCAGCGCTAGCGGGAGGACCACCTACAATGAGCAGTTCTTC	CASSASGRTTYNEQFF
-	TRBJ2-1	TRBV6-2/TRBV6-3	-	TGTGCCAGCATGGTAGGGGAATACAATGAGCAGTTCTTC	CASMVGEYNEQFF
few	TRBJ1-1	TRBV20-1	-	TGCAGTGCCGCCGACGGATCACTGAACACTGAAGCTTTCTTT	CSAADGSLNTEAFF
-	TRBJ1-5	TRBV7-2	-	TGTGCCAGCAGCCCCCCGGGGGGCATTAGCAATCAGCCCCAGCATTTT	CASSPPGGISNQPQHF
-	TRBJ2-7	TRBV6-2/TRBV6-3	-	TGTGCCAGCAGTTACTCGGGGCGGACAGTCTCCTACGAGCAGTACTTC	CASSYSGRTVSYEQYF
-	TRBJ2-1	TRBV20-1	TRBD2	TGCAGTGCTAGAGCTTCACCGGGACTAGCGGGAGATTTTCCATACAATGAGCAGTTCTTC	CSARASPGLAGDFPYNEQFF
-	TRBJ1-1	TRBV10-1	TRBD1	TGCGCCAGCAGTGAGTCTAGGCGAACAGGGGCCCTAAGAACTTTAATGAACACTGAAGCTTTCTTT	CASSESRRTGALRTLMNTEAFF
many	TRBJ1-5	TRBV10-3	-	TGTGCCATCAGTGAGTCCACAGGCGGCAATCAGCCCCAGCATTTT	CAISESTGGNQPQHF
many	TRBJ1-2	TRBV10-3	-	TGTGCCATCAGTGAGTCGACGGTAGGCGGCTATGGCTACACCTTC	CAISESTVGGYGYTF
-	TRBJ1-3	TRBV12-3/TRBV12-4	-	TGTGCCAGCAGACAGGATTTCTCTGGAAACACCATATATTTT	CASRQDFSGNTIYF
-	TRBJ2-7	TRBV6-6	-	TGTGCCACAGGTAGGGTGGACGAGCAGTACTTC	CATGRVDEQYF
-	TRBJ1-1	TRBV28	-	TGTGCCAGCAGTTCCCGACAGAGACCTTACACTGAAGCTTTATTT	CASSSRQRPYTEALF
-	TRBJ1-1	TRBV3-1	-	TGTGCCAGCAGAGACAGAAACTTGAACACTGAAGCTTTCTTT	CASRDRNLNTEAFF
few	TRBJ1-1	TRBV5-8	-	TGTGCCAGCAGCTTGGGTGTTAGGAGAAACACTGAAGCTTTCTTT	CASSLGVRRNTEAFF
-	TRBJ2-1	TRBV7-2	-	TGTGCCAGCAGCTTAGGCCCCCCCCCCTACAATGAGCAGTTCTTC	CASSLGPPPYNEQFF
few	TRBJ1-6	TRBV10-3	TRBD1	TGTGCCATCAGTGAGACAGGGGCACCCCTCCACTTT	CAISETGAPLHF
few	TRBJ2-7	TRBV12-3/TRBV12-4	-	TGTGCCAGCAGCTCTAGGACCGTTTCCTACGAGCAGTACTTC	CASSSRTVSYEQYF
many	TRBJ1-6	TRBV4-2	TRBD1	TGTGCCAGCAGCCTGGGACAGGGGATTAATTCACCCCTCCACTTT	CASSLGQGINSPLHF
-	TRBJ1-3	TRBV11-2	-	TGTGCCAGCAGCTTAGAAGGCAGCTCTGGAAACACCATATATTTT	CASSLEGSSGNTIYF
few	TRBJ2-3	TRBV6-5	-	TGTGCCAGCAGTTACTCGAGGGTGGGGGTCCTCACAGATACGCAGTATTTT	CASSYSRVGVLTDTQYF
-	TRBJ2-5	TRBV4-3	-	TGCGCCAGCAGCCAAGATTTTGCGGAGACCCAGTACTTC	CASSQDFAETQYF
-	TRBJ2-2	TRBV5-6	TRBD2	TGTGCCAGCAGCTTAGGCGGGAGGGCCGACACCGGGGAGCTGTTTTTT	CASSLGGRADTGELFF
few	TRBJ2-1	TRBV24-1	-	TGTGCCACCACCCAAGGGGCAGGTGATGAGCAGTTCTTC	CATTQGAGDEQFF
few	TRBJ2-7	TRBV27	TRBD2	TGTGCCAGCAGTTTTAGCGGGAGTGGGGAGCAGTACTTC	CASSFSGSGEQYF
many	TRBJ1-1	TRBV10-3	-	TGTGCCATCAGTGATCCGGACCGAGAGAACACTGAAGCTTTCTTT	CAISDPDRENTEAFF
many	TRBJ1-5	TRBV6-1	-	TGTGCCAGCAGATCCAGAAGCGGGACGGGGAATCAGCCCCAGCATTTT	CASRSRSGTGNQPQHF
few	TRBJ1-5	TRBV20-1	-	TGCAGTGCTCTACAAGGGGACAGCAATCAGCCCCAGCATTTT	CSALQGDSNQPQHF
many	TRBJ1-1	TRBV12-3/TRBV12-4	-	TGTGCCAGCAGTTTTCGGGGGAACACTGAAGCTTTCTTT	CASSFRGNTEAFF
-	TRBJ2-4	TRBV6-5	TRBD2	TGTGCCAGCAGTAAACTCGCGGGACTAGCGGAAAACATTCAGTACTTC	CASSKLAGLAENIQYF